These 20 T cell receptor beta chains originate from one sample sequenced in a study of CD8 T cells in Susac syndrome. It was with random hexamers that roughly 0.45 to 1 ug RNA was reverse transcribed. TCRdb re-called the immunoSEQ multiplex PCR reads through MiXCR, storing one row per CDR3 protein. The sample has under 150,000 distinct CDR3 sequences; approximately 95% are singletons. The specimen sequenced was CD8+ T cells from PBMCs. These receptors came from a human donor in good health.

V usage is TRBV5-4 and J usage is TRBJ2-1; no clear D. Trimming stripped 1 base from V and 0 bases from J, with 8 bases between. This CDR3 region has 15 residues. Germline CDR1 is SGHNT and CDR2 is YYREEE (reference sequence). CDR3 in DNA: TGTGCCAGCAGCTTGAGCGATAGCTCCTACAATGAGCAGTTCTTC. Its protein product is CASSLSDSSYNEQFF.

The chain has TRBV12-3 or TRBV12-4 and TRBJ2-7, with D perhaps TRBD2 (5 bases). The CDR3 loop spans 14 amino acids. Trimming took 3 bases from V and 5 from J, leaving 14 bases between them. CDR3 amino acids: CASSFGGSRDEQYF. As DNA, the CDR3 is TGTGCCAGCAGTTTTGGTGGGAGTAGGGACGAGCAGTACTTC.

The chain employs TRBV20-1 and TRBJ2-3; D is uncertain. V shed 2 bases and J shed 2 bases, with 8 bases lying between them. The CDR3 runs 13 residues. Per the germline V gene, CDR1 is DFQATT and CDR2 is SNEGSKA (reference sequence). Written as DNA, the CDR3 is TGCAGTGCTAGACCCATAGTCACAGATACGCAGTATTTT. It yields the protein CSARPIVTDTQYF.

The rearrangement links TRBV28 to TRBJ2-7; TRBD1 agrees at 9 bases. The CDR3 totals 18 residues. The junction had 18 bases not matched to a gene; V was cut back by 5 bases and J by 4 bases. The germline V gene has CDR1 MDHEN and CDR2 SYDVKM. This CDR3 is CASSLSPGNRDRVYEQYF. CDR3 DNA: TGTGCCAGCAGTCTATCCCCGGGGAACCGGGACAGGGTATACGAGCAGTACTTC. The full variable domain, rest sourced from reference TRBV28 and TRBJ2-7, is DVKVTQSSRYLVKRTGEKVFLECVQDMDHENMFWYRQDPGLGLRLIYFSYDVKMKEKGDIPEGYSVSREKKERFSLILESASTNQTSMYLCASSLSPGNRDRVYEQYFGPGTRLTVT.

The chain is built from TRBV9 and TRBJ2-7, with D possibly matching TRBD1 (5 bases). Trimming removed 4 bases at V and 0 bases at J, with 14 bases between. Germline V CDR1 and CDR2: SGDLS, YYNGEE. This CDR3 contains 15 residues. CDR3 in DNA: TGTGCCAGCAGCCCAACCCAGGGATTCTCCTACGAGCAGTACTTC. It encodes CASSPTQGFSYEQYF.

This sequence joins TRBV27 and TRBJ2-1; 8 bases align to TRBD2. CDR3 length equals 14 residues. Germline-derived CDR1 and CDR2 are MNHEY and SMNVEV (reference sequence). The ends lost 5 bases at V and 7 bases at J; junction bases unmatched: 7. The CDR3 region is CASSNPGGPNEQFF. The CDR3 DNA reads TGTGCCAGCAGTAATCCGGGAGGGCCGAATGAGCAGTTCTTC.

CDR3: CSVIAGDDTYDEQFF. CDR3 nucleotide sequence: TGCAGCGTAATAGCGGGAGATGATACGTATGATGAGCAGTTCTTC. The rearrangement joins TRBV29-1 to TRBJ2-1; 9 nucleotides agree with TRBD2. J lost 8 bases, V lost 6 bases, and 14 bases had no gene match. The germline V gene encodes CDR1 SQVTM and CDR2 ANQGSEA. The CDR3 extends over 15 amino acids.

The chain uses TRBV15 and TRBJ2-1, with TRBD1 identical over 7 bases. With 7 bases clipped from V and 8 bases from J, the junction kept 8 bases outside the gene matches. The CDR3 totals 13 residues. CDR1 is LNHNV and CDR2 is YYDKDF in the germline V gene (reference sequence). CDR3 sequence reads: CATTQTGFDEQFF. CDR3 bases: TGTGCCACCACCCAGACAGGGTTCGATGAGCAGTTCTTC. Full variable domain (remainder filled in from reference TRBV15 and TRBJ2-1): DAMVIQNPRYQVTQFGKPVTLSCSQTLNHNVMYWYQQKSSQAPKLLFHYYDKDFNNEADTPDNFQSRRPNTSFCFLDIRSPGLGDTAMYLCATTQTGFDEQFFGPGTRLTVL.

CDR3 sequence (DNA): TGTGCCTGGGACACGTATAACTATGGCTACACCTTC. Translating it yields CAWDTYNYGYTF. The chain joins TRBV30 to TRBJ1-2; unclear D gene. This CDR3 contains 12 residues. In germline, CDR1 is GTSNPN, CDR2 SVGIG (reference sequence). The V gene lost 5 bases and the J gene lost 1 base, with 8 bases spanning the gap.

V gene TRBV7-8 combines with J gene TRBJ2-5; possible D gene TRBD2, 5 bases. Trimming took 1 base from V and 2 from J, leaving 20 bases between them. From germline, CDR1 is SGHVS and CDR2 FQNEAQ. The CDR3 covers 18 residues. CDR3 region: CASSLVRSGAGIQETQYF. As DNA, the CDR3 is TGTGCCAGCAGCTTAGTTCGAAGCGGAGCTGGCATTCAAGAGACCCAGTACTTC.

This chain uses TRBV30 with TRBJ2-5; 13 nucleotides align to TRBD2. The CDR3 is made up of 15 amino acids. Germline V gives CDR1 GTSNPN, CDR2 SVGIG (reference sequence). This CDR3 is CASRPGTSGEETQYF. The CDR3 bases are TGTGCTTCGCGCCCTGGGACTAGCGGGGAAGAGACCCAGTACTTC.

The V and J genes are TRBV14 and TRBJ2-5; 13 nucleotides align to TRBD2. The V and J ends lost 5 bases and 3 bases, in that order; junction bases with no gene match: 3. Germline values: CDR1 SGHDN, CDR2 FVKESK. The CDR3 spans 15 residues. CDR3 bases: TGTGCCAGCAGCGTGACTAGCGGGGGGAAAGAGACCCAGTACTTC. This encodes CASSVTSGGKETQYF.

This chain uses TRBV14 with TRBJ2-5; D is possibly TRBD2 (5 bases). Germline CDR1 reads SGHDN; CDR2 reads FVKESK. Trimming took off 4 bases at V and 2 bases at J, with 11 bases between the two ends. The CDR3 totals 14 residues. The CDR3 spells CASSPGRIQETQYF. The CDR3 nucleotides are TGTGCCAGCAGCCCGGGAAGGATACAAGAGACCCAGTACTTC.

The chain has TRBV20-1 and TRBJ1-2; D gene ambiguous. Germline CDR1 is DFQATT and CDR2 is SNEGSKA (reference sequence). This CDR3 region has 14 residues. V was shortened by 3 bases and J by 3 bases, with 14 bases between the two germline ends. The CDR3 protein is CSARTDGGYYGYTF. The CDR3, as DNA: TGCAGTGCTAGGACGGATGGAGGATACTATGGCTACACCTTC.

The V and J genes are TRBV30 and TRBJ2-1, with 11 bases fitting TRBD1. The CDR3 loop spans 18 amino acids. In germline, CDR1 is GTSNPN, CDR2 SVGIG (reference sequence). The V gene end was trimmed by 0 bases and the J gene end by 9 bases; junction bases not matched to a gene: 16. The CDR3 coding sequence is TGTGCCTGGAGTGTATTCAGTCCCGCGGACAGGGGGCTGACTGAGCAGTTCTTC. This sequence encodes CAWSVFSPADRGLTEQFF.

The chain joins TRBV7-9 to TRBJ2-1, with D unresolved. Germline CDR1 is SEHNR and CDR2 is FQNEAQ (reference sequence). V was trimmed by 1 base and J by 4 bases, leaving 8 bases between them. The CDR3 covers 14 residues. In nucleotides, the CDR3 is TGTGCCAGCAGCTTAGTGGTTACTTACAATGAGCAGTTCTTC. This translates into CASSLVVTYNEQFF.

The chain has TRBV27 and TRBJ2-1; TRBD2 matches at 9 bases. CDR3 length equals 17 residues. The germline V gene has CDR1 MNHEY and CDR2 SMNVEV (reference sequence). J was trimmed by 0 bases and V by 3 bases; bases with no gene match: 6. The CDR3 protein is CASSFLLAGSSYNEQFF. Here the CDR3 DNA reads TGTGCCAGCAGTTTTCTGCTAGCGGGGAGCTCCTACAATGAGCAGTTCTTC.

This chain joins TRBV9 and TRBJ2-3; D remains unclear. Per the germline V gene, CDR1 is SGDLS and CDR2 is YYNGEE. The V and J ends lost 3 bases and 6 bases respectively, with 11 bases between them. The CDR3 extends over 13 amino acids. Here the CDR3 DNA reads TGTGCCAGCAGCGGATCTGCCGGCGATACGCAGTATTTT. Translated: CASSGSAGDTQYF. The full variable domain, rest sourced from reference TRBV9 and TRBJ2-3, is DSGVTQTPKHLITATGQRVTLRCSPRSGDLSVYWYQQSLDQGLQFLIQYYNGEERAKGNILERFSAQQFPDLHSELNLSSLELGDSALYFCASSGSAGDTQYFGPGTRLTVL.

V gene TRBV28 combines with J gene TRBJ1-2; D not resolved. V dropped 7 bases and J dropped 1 base, with 13 bases sitting between them. The CDR3 totals 14 residues. The germline gives CDR1 MDHEN, CDR2 SYDVKM. The CDR3 coding sequence is TGTGCCAGCACCAAAGGGTGGATTAACTATGGCTACACCTTC. Protein: CASTKGWINYGYTF.

The genes are TRBV3-1 and TRBJ2-3; 8 positions match TRBD1. Per the germline V gene, CDR1 is LGHDT and CDR2 is YNNKEL (reference sequence). V shed 6 bases, J shed 2 bases, and the junction held 4 bases outside the gene matches. The CDR3 runs 14 residues. The CDR3 DNA sequence: TGTGCCAGCAGAGCGACAGGGGTCACAGATACGCAGTATTTT. As protein: CASRATGVTDTQYF.